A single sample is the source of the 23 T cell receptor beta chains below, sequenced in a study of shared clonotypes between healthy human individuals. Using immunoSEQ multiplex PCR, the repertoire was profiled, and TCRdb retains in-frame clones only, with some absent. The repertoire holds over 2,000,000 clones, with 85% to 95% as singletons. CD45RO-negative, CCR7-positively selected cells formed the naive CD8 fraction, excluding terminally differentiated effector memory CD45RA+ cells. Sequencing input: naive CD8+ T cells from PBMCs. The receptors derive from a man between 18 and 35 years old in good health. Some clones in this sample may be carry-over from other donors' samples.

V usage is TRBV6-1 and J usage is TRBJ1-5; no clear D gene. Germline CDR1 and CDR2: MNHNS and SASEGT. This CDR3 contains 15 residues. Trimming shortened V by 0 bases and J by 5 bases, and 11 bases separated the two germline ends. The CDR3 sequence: CASSEAYSSYQPQHF. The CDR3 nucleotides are TGTGCCAGCAGTGAAGCGTACAGCTCGTATCAGCCCCAGCATTTT.

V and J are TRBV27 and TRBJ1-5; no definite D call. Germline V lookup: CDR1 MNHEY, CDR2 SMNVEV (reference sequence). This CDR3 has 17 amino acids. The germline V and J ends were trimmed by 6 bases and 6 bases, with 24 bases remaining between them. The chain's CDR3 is CASSRIGGLIESQPQHF. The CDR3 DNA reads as TGTGCCAGCAGCCGGATTGGAGGACTAATTGAGAGTCAGCCCCAGCATTTT.

The CDR3 DNA reads as TGTGCCAGCAGCTTAAGCGGCCTTTGGTCTAGCACAGATACGCAGTATTTT. This encodes CASSLSGLWSSTDTQYF. The rearrangement joins TRBV11-2 to TRBJ2-3, with a weak D call TRBD2 (5 bases). The CDR3 runs 17 residues. The V and J ends lost 2 bases and 0 bases respectively, with 15 bases between them. Looked up from germline, CDR1 is SGHAT and CDR2 is FQNNGV.

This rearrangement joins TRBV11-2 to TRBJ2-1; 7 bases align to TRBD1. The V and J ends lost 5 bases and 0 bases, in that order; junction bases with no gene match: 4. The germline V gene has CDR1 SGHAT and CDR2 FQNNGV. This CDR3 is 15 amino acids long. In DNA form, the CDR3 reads TGTGCCAGCAGCCTACAGGGGTTCTCCTACAATGAGCAGTTCTTC. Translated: CASSLQGFSYNEQFF.

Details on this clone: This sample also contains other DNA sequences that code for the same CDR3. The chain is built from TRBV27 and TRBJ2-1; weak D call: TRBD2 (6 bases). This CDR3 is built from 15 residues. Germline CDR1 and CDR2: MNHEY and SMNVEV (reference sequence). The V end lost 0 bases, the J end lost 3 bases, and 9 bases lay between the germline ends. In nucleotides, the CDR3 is TGTGCCAGCAGTTTATCGAGCGGGCGCTACAATGAGCAGTTCTTC. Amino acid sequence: CASSLSSGRYNEQFF.

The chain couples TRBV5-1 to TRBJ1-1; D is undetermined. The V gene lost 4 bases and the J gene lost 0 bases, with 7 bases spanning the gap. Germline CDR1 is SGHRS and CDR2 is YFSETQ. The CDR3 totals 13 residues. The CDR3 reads CASSQSLNTEAFF. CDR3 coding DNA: TGCGCCAGCAGCCAGAGTTTGAACACTGAAGCTTTCTTT.

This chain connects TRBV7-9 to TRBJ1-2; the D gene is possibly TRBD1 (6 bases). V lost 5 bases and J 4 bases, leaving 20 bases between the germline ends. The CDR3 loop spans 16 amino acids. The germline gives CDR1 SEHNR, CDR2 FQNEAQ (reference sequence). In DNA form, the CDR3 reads TGTGCCAGCAGCATGCTCTTGACAGGCCCGAGCTATGGCTACACCTTC. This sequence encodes CASSMLLTGPSYGYTF. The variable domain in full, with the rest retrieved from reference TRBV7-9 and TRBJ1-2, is DTGVSQNPRHKITKRGQNVTFRCDPISEHNRLYWYRQTLGQGPEFLTYFQNEAQLEKSRLLSDRFSAERPKGSFSTLEIQRTEQGDSAMYLCASSMLLTGPSYGYTFGSGTRLTVV.

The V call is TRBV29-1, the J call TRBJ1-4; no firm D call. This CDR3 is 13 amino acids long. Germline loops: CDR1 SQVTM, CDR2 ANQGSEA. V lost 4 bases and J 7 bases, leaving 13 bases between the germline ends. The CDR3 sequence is CSVVASPGEKLFF. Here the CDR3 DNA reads TGCAGCGTTGTTGCCTCGCCCGGTGAAAAACTGTTTTTT.

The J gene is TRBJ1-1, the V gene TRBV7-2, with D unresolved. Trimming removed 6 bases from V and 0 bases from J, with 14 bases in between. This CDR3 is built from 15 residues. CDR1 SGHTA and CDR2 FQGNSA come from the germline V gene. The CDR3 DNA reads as TGTGCCAGCAGACCCAGCGCTTACATGAACACTGAAGCTTTCTTT. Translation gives CASRPSAYMNTEAFF.

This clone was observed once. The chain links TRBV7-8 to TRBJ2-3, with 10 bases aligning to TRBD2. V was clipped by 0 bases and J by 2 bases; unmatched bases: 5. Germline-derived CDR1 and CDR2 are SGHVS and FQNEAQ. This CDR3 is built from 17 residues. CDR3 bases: TGTGCCAGCAGCTTAGCAGGACTAGCGGCAAACACAGATACGCAGTATTTT. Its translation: CASSLAGLAANTDTQYF.

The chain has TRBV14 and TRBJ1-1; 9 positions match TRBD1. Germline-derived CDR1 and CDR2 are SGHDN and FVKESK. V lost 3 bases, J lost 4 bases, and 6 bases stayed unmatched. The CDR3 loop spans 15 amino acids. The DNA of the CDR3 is TGTGCCAGCAGCCAGTACAGGGGGCTGGGCACTGAAGCTTTCTTT. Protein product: CASSQYRGLGTEAFF.

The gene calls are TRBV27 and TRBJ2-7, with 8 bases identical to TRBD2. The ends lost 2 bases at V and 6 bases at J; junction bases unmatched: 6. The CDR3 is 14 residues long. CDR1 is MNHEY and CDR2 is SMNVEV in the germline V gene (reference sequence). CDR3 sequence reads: CASSLLGLASEQYF. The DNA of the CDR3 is TGTGCCAGCAGTTTACTCGGACTAGCCTCCGAGCAGTACTTC.

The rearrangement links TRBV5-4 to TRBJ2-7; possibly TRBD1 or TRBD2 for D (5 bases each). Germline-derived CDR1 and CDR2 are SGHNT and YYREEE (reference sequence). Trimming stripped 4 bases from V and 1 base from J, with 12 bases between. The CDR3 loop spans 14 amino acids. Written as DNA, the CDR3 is TGTGCCAGCAGCGAGGGGACGGTTTCCTACGAGCAGTACTTC. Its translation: CASSEGTVSYEQYF.

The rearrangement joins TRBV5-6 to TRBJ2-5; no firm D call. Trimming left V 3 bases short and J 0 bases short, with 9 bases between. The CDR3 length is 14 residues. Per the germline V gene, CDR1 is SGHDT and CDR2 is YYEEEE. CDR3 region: CASSSVGYQETQYF. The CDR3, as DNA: TGTGCCAGCAGCTCGGTGGGGTACCAAGAGACCCAGTACTTC.

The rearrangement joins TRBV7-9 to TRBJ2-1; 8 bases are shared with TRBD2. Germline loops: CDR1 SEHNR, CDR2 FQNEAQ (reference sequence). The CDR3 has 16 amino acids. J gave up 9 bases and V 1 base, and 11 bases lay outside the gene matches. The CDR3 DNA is TGTGCCAGCAGCTTAGGGCTAGCGGGCCCATGGGGTGAGCAGTTCTTC. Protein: CASSLGLAGPWGEQFF.

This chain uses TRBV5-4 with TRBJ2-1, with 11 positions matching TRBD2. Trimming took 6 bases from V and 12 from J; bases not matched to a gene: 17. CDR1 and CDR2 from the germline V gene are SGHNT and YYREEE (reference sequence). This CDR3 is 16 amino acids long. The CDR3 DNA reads TGTGCCAGCAACCAGAACCCCGGGACTAGCGGAGGTGGGCAGTTCTTC. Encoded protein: CASNQNPGTSGGGQFF.

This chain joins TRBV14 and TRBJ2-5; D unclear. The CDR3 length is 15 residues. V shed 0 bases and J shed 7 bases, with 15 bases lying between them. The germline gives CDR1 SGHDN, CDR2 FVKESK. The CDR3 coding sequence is TGTGCCAGCAGCCAAGAGGGCAGAGAGGCCGGGACCCAGTACTTC. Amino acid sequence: CASSQEGREAGTQYF.

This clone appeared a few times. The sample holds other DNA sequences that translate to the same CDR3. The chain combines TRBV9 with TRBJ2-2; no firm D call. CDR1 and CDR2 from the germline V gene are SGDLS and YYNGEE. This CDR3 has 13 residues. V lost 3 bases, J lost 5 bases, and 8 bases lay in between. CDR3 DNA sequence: TGTGCCAGCAGCGCTGACGGGACCGGGGAGCTGTTTTTT. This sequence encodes CASSADGTGELFF.

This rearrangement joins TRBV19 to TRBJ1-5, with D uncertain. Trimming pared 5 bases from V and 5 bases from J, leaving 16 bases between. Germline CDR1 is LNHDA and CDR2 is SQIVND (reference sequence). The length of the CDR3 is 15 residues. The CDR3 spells CASSPPGRVDQPQHF. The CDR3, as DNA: TGTGCCAGTAGTCCCCCCGGGCGCGTAGATCAGCCCCAGCATTTT.

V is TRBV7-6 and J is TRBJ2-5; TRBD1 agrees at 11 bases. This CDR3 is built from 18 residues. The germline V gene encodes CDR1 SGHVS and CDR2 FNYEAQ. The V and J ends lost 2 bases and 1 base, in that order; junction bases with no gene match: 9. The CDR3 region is CASSLLFRGTGGQETQYF. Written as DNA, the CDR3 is TGTGCCAGCAGCTTATTATTCAGGGGGACAGGGGGCCAAGAGACCCAGTACTTC.

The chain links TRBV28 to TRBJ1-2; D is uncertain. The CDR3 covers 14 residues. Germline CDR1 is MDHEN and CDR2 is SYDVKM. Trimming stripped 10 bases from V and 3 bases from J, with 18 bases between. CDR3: CATNLPTAYYGYTF. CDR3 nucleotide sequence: TGTGCCACCAACTTACCGACGGCATACTATGGCTACACCTTC.

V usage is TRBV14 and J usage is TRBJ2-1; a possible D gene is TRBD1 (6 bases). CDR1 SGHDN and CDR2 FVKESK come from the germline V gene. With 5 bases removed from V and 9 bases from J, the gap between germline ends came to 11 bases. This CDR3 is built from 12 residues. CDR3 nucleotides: TGTGCCAGCAGCTTCACAGGGTCTGAGCAGTTCTTC. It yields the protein CASSFTGSEQFF.

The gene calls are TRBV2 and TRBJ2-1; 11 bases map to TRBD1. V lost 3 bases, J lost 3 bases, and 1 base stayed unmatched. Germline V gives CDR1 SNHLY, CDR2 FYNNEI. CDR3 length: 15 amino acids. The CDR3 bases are TGTGCCAGCAGTGAGGACAGGGGGCTCTACAATGAGCAGTTCTTC. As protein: CASSEDRGLYNEQFF. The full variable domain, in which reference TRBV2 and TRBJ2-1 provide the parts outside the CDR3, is EPEVTQTPSHQVTQMGQEVILRCVPISNHLYFYWYRQILGQKVEFLVSFYNNEISEKSEIFDDQFSVERPDGSNFTLKIRSTKLEDSAMYFCASSEDRGLYNEQFFGPGTRLTVL.